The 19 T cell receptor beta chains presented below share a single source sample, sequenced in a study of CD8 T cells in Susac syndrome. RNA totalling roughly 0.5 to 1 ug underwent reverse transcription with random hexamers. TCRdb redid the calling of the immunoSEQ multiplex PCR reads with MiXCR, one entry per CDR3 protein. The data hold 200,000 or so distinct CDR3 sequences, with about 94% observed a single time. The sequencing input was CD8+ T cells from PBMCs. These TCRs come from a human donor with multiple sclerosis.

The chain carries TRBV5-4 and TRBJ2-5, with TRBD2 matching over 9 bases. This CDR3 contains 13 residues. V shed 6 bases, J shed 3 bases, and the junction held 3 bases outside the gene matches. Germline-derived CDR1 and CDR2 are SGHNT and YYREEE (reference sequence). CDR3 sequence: CASNSGGEETQYF. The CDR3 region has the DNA TGTGCCAGCAATAGCGGGGGCGAAGAGACCCAGTACTTC. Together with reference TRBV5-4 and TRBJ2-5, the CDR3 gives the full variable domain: ETGVTQSPTHLIKTRGQQVTLRCSSQSGHNTVSWYQQALGQGPQFIFQYYREEENGRGNFPPRFSGLQFPNYSSELNVNALELDDSALYLCASNSGGEETQYFGPGTRLLVL.

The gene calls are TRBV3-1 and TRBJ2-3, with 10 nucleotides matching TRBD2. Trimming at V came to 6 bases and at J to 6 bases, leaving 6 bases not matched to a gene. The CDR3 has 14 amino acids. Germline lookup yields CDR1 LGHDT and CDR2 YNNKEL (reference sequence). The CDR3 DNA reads TGTGCCAGCAGGAGCGGGGGGGCAGTGGATACGCAGTATTTT. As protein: CASRSGGAVDTQYF.

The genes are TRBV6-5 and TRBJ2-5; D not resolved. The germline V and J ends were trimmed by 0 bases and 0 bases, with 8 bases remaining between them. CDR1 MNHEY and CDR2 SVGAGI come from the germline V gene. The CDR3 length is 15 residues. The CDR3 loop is CASSYSSRHQETQYF. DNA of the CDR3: TGTGCCAGCAGTTACTCGAGTAGGCACCAAGAGACCCAGTACTTC.

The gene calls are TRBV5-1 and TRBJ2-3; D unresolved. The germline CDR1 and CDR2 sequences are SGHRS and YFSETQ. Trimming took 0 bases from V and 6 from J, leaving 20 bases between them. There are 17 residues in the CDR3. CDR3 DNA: TGCGCCAGCAGCTTGGCCCCTCTTGTGATGGGTGAGGATACGCAGTATTTT. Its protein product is CASSLAPLVMGEDTQYF.

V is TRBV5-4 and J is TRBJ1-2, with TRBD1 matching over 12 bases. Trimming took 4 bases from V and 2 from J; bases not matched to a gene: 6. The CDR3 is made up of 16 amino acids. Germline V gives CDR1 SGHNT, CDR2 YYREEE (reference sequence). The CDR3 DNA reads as TGTGCCAGCAGCCTTCTCGGGACAGGGGGCAACTATGGCTACACCTTC. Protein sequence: CASSLLGTGGNYGYTF.

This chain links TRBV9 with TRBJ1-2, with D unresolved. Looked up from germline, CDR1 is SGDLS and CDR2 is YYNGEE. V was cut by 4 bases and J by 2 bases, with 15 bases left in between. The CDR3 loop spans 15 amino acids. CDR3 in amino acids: CASSTSSAGNYGYTF. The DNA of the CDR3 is TGTGCCAGCAGCACCAGCTCTGCGGGGAACTATGGCTACACCTTC.

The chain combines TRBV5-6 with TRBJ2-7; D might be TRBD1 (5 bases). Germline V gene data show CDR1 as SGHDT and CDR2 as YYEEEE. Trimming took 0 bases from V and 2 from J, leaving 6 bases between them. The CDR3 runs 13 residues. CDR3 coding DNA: TGTGCCAGCAGCTTGGAGGACACCTACGAGCAGTACTTC. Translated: CASSLEDTYEQYF.

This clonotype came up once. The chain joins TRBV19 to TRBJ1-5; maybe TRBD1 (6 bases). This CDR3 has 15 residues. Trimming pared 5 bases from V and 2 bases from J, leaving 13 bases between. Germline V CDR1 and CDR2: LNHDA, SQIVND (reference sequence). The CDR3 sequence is CASSWGRGGNQPQHF. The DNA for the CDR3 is TGTGCCAGTAGTTGGGGGCGCGGGGGCAATCAGCCCCAGCATTTT.

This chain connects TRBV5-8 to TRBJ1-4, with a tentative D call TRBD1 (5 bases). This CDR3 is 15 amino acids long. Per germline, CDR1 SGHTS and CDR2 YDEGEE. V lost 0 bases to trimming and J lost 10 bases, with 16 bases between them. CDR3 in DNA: TGTGCCAGCAGCTTGGTATGGATTGGCAGGGTAAAACTGTTTTTT. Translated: CASSLVWIGRVKLFF.

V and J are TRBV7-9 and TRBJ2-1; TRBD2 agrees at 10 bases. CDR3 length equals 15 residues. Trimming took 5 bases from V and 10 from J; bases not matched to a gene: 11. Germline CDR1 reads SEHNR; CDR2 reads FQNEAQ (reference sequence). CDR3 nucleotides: TGTGCCAGCAGCGCGGCGTCTAGCGGGAGAGGGGAGCAGTTCTTC. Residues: CASSAASSGRGEQFF. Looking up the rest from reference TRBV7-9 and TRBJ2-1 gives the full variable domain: DTGVSQNPRHKITKRGQNVTFRCDPISEHNRLYWYRQTLGQGPEFLTYFQNEAQLEKSRLLSDRFSAERPKGSFSTLEIQRTEQGDSAMYLCASSAASSGRGEQFFGPGTRLTVL.

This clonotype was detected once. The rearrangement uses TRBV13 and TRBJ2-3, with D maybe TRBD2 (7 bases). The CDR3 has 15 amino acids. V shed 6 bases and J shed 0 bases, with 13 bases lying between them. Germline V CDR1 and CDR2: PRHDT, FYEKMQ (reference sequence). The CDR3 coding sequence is TGTGCCAGCAGTGGGGGGGCTGATAGCACAGATACGCAGTATTTT. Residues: CASSGGADSTDTQYF.

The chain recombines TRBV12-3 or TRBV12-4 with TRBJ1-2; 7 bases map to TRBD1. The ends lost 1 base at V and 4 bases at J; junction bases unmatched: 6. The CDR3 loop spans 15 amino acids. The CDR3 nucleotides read TGTGCCAGCAGTTTAGTGGCAGGGGGGACCTATGGCTACACCTTC. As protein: CASSLVAGGTYGYTF.

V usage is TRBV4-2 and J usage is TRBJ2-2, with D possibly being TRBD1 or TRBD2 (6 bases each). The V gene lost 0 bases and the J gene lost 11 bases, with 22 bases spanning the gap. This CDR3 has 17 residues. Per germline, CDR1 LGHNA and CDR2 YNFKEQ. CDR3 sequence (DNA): TGTGCCAGCAGCCAAGAGGGGGGCAGGGCCATCTTGACAGAGCTGTTTTTT. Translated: CASSQEGGRAILTELFF.

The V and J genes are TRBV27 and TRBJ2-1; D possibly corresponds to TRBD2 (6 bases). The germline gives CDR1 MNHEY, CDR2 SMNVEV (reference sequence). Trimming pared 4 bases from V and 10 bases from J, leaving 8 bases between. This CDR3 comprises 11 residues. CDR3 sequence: CASSSTSEQFF. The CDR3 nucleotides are TGTGCCAGCAGTTCCACTAGCGAGCAGTTCTTC.

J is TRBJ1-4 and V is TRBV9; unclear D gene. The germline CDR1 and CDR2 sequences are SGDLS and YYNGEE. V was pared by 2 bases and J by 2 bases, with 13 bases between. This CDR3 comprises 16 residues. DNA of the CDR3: TGTGCCAGCAGCGTTGGCAGTAGCTCGACTAATGAAAAACTGTTTTTT. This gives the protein CASSVGSSSTNEKLFF.

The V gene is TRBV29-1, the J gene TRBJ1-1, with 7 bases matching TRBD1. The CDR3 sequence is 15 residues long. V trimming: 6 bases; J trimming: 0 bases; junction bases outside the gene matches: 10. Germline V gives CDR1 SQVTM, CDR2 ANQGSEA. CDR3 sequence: CSVPHRGAMNTEAFF. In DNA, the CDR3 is TGCAGCGTGCCTCACAGGGGAGCCATGAACACTGAAGCTTTCTTT. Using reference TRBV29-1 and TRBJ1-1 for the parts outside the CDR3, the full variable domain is SAVISQKPSRDICQRGTSLTIQCQVDSQVTMMFWYRQQPGQSLTLIATANQGSEATYESGFVIDKFPISRPNLTFSTLTVSNMSPEDSSIYLCSVPHRGAMNTEAFFGQGTRLTVV.

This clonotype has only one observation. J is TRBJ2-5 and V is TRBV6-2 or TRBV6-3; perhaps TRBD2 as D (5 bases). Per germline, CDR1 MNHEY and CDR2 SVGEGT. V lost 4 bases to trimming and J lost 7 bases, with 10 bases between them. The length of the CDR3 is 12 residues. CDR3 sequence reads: CASSSSRGTQYF. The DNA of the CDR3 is TGTGCCAGCAGTTCCTCCCGGGGGACCCAGTACTTC.

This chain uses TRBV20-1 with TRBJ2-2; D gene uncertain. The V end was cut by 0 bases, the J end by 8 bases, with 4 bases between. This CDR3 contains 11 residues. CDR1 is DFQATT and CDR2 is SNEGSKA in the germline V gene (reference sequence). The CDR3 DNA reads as TGCAGTGCTAGAGATGCTGGGGAGCTGTTTTTT. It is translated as CSARDAGELFF.

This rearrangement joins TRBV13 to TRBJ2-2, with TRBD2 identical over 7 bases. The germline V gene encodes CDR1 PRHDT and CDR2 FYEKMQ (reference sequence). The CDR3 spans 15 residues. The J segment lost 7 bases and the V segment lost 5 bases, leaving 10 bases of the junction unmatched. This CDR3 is CASSPGGQNLGELFF. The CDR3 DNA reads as TGTGCCAGCAGCCCGGGGGGTCAAAACCTCGGGGAGCTGTTTTTT.